Listed here are 18 T cell receptor beta chains from one sample, sequenced in a study of Graves' ophthalmopathy and Graves' hyperthyroidism. Amplification from RNA transcripts yielded the TCR beta CDR3 regions. A first-round RT-PCR used HTBI primers, followed by a second-round multiplex PCR. TCRdb re-called the multiplex PCR reads with MiXCR, one entry per CDR3 protein. Among about 180,000 distinct CDR3 sequences, 30% to 45% were seen once, and the ten largest hold around 5.8%. Sequenced material: peripheral blood. These TCRs come from a woman aged 35 to 49 with Graves' ophthalmopathy.

In its sample, this clonotype was seen many times. The rearrangement uses TRBV10-1 and TRBJ1-1; D unresolved. V was pared by 0 bases and J by 4 bases, with 9 bases between. The CDR3 covers 14 residues. Germline V lookup: CDR1 WNHNN, CDR2 SYGVQD (reference sequence). The CDR3 coding sequence is TGCGCCAGCAGTGAGTCTGGGGTTGGCACTGAAGCTTTCTTT. Residues: CASSESGVGTEAFF.

This clonotype was observed many times. The chain has TRBV12-3 or TRBV12-4 and TRBJ2-5; 10 nucleotides match TRBD2. This CDR3 contains 15 residues. J lost 2 bases, V lost 3 bases, and 3 bases had no gene match. CDR3 DNA: TGTGCCAGCAGTTTGAGCGGGGGGGGACAAGAGACCCAGTACTTC. It yields the protein CASSLSGGGQETQYF.

This clonotype was observed at least ten times. The junction differs from germline at one of its ends, possibly a read error. The rearrangement joins TRBV7-8 to TRBJ1-5; D is unresolved. The CDR3 totals 13 residues. Germline CDR1 reads SGHVS; CDR2 reads FQNEAQ. The CDR3 spells CASSLAESQPQHF. The CDR3 region has the DNA TGTGCCAGCAGCCTAGCGGAAAGCCAGCCCCAGCATTTT.

This clonotype was recorded at least ten times. The J gene is TRBJ1-5, the V gene TRBV6-5; D not resolved. The germline V gene has CDR1 MNHEY and CDR2 SVGAGI. The CDR3 loop spans 13 amino acids. Trimming pared 8 bases from V and 2 bases from J, leaving 10 bases between. CDR3 protein: CASWGGGNQPQHF. In nucleotides, the CDR3 is TGTGCCAGCTGGGGTGGGGGCAATCAGCCCCAGCATTTT.

At least ten counts were recorded for this clonotype. The gene calls are TRBV6-5 and TRBJ2-7, with TRBD2 matching 8 bases. V shed 8 bases and J 5 bases; nucleotides not matched to a gene: 17. There are 16 residues in the CDR3. Germline loops: CDR1 MNHEY, CDR2 SVGAGI. The DNA for the CDR3 is TGTGCCAGCCCTAAAAATAGCGGGACACCTGAGGACGAGCAGTACTTC. Its translation: CASPKNSGTPEDEQYF.

This clonotype was seen many times. This chain connects TRBV20-1 to TRBJ2-7; D possibly corresponds to TRBD2 (6 bases). V dropped 0 bases and J dropped 0 bases, with 9 bases sitting between them. Germline V gene lookup returns CDR1 DFQATT and CDR2 SNEGSKA (reference sequence). This CDR3 spans 14 amino acids. The CDR3 coding sequence is TGCAGTGCTAGAGACAGGACTATCTCCTACGAGCAGTACTTC. It translates to CSARDRTISYEQYF.

This clonotype was seen more than once but under ten times. The rearrangement uses TRBV12-3 or TRBV12-4 and TRBJ1-2, with TRBD1 as a possible D gene (5 bases). The CDR3 spans 13 residues. Trimming left V 6 bases short and J 7 bases short, with 15 bases between. This CDR3 reads CASSRGTAGGYTF. The CDR3 bases are TGTGCCAGCAGCCGGGGGACGGCGGGTGGCTACACCTTC.

This clonotype was counted only a few times. V usage is TRBV24-1 and J usage is TRBJ2-5, with a possible D match to TRBD2 (5 bases). The CDR3 has 14 amino acids. CDR1 and CDR2 (germline): KGHDR, SFDVKD. The V end lost 4 bases, the J end lost 2 bases, and 10 bases lay between the germline ends. This CDR3 is CATSDDYLQETQYF. CDR3 nucleotides: TGTGCCACCAGTGACGACTATTTACAAGAGACCCAGTACTTC.

This sequence joins TRBV7-3 and TRBJ2-2; D is tentatively TRBD1 or TRBD2 (6 bases each). The CDR3 contains 17 residues. Germline loops: CDR1 SGHTA, CDR2 FQGTGA. V was clipped by 5 bases and J by 0 bases, with 16 bases between them. The CDR3 sequence is CASSRKWGATNTGELFF. The CDR3 nucleotides are TGTGCCAGCAGCCGAAAGTGGGGGGCTACGAACACCGGGGAGCTGTTTTTT.

This rearrangement joins TRBV15 to TRBJ1-1; tentative D call: TRBD1 (6 bases). Germline values: CDR1 LNHNV, CDR2 YYDKDF (reference sequence). The CDR3 loop spans 12 amino acids. Trimming shortened V by 8 bases and J by 3 bases, and 10 bases separated the two germline ends. DNA for the CDR3: TGTGCCACCGGGGGGCAGGACACTGAAGCTTTCTTT. Protein: CATGGQDTEAFF. Drawing the rest from reference TRBV15 and TRBJ1-1, the complete variable domain is DAMVIQNPRYQVTQFGKPVTLSCSQTLNHNVMYWYQQKSSQAPKLLFHYYDKDFNNEADTPDNFQSRRPNTSFCFLDIRSPGLGDTAMYLCATGGQDTEAFFGQGTRLTVV.

The chain has TRBV28 and TRBJ2-5; either TRBD1 or TRBD2 may fit D (6 bases each). Trimming pared 4 bases from V and 4 bases from J, leaving 13 bases between. Germline CDR1 MDHEN, CDR2 SYDVKM. CDR3 length equals 14 residues. The CDR3 DNA is TGTGCCAGCAGTTCGTTCGGGGGCTCAGAGACCCAGTACTTC. Its protein product is CASSSFGGSETQYF.

This clonotype was counted only a few times. The chain links TRBV28 to TRBJ2-7; weak D call: TRBD2 (6 bases). The germline V gene has CDR1 MDHEN and CDR2 SYDVKM. Trimming took 6 bases from V and 3 from J, leaving 12 bases between them. The CDR3 is 13 residues long. In DNA form, the CDR3 reads TGTGCCAGCAGCCGCCCGGAGGGCTACGAGCAGTACTTC. It encodes CASSRPEGYEQYF. The variable domain in full, with the rest retrieved from reference TRBV28 and TRBJ2-7, is DVKVTQSSRYLVKRTGEKVFLECVQDMDHENMFWYRQDPGLGLRLIYFSYDVKMKEKGDIPEGYSVSREKKERFSLILESASTNQTSMYLCASSRPEGYEQYFGPGTRLTVT.

This clonotype appeared many times. This chain links TRBV3-1 with TRBJ2-7; 7 positions agree with TRBD2. Trimming took 4 bases from V and 2 from J; bases not matched to a gene: 5. The CDR3 consists of 14 residues. CDR1 is LGHDT and CDR2 is YNNKEL in the germline V gene (reference sequence). The CDR3 region has the DNA TGTGCCAGCAGCCGAGGCAGCGGGACCTACGAGCAGTACTTC. Translated: CASSRGSGTYEQYF.

The chain has TRBV7-9 and TRBJ2-5, with D possibly matching TRBD1 (7 bases). The germline V gene encodes CDR1 SEHNR and CDR2 FQNEAQ (reference sequence). V was clipped by 5 bases and J by 5 bases, with 15 bases between them. The CDR3 consists of 14 residues. In DNA form, the CDR3 reads TGTGCCAGCAGCACGGGACAGAGCGGGGAGACCCAGTACTTC. It specifies CASSTGQSGETQYF.

This clonotype was recorded at least ten times. The chain combines TRBV6-5 with TRBJ1-1; tentatively, D is TRBD1 (5 bases). The length of the CDR3 is 16 residues. Trimming took 6 bases from V and 3 from J, leaving 20 bases between them. Germline V gene sequence: CDR1 MNHEY, CDR2 SVGAGI. CDR3 residues: CASRTLQLAGHTEAFF. The CDR3 DNA reads TGTGCCAGCAGGACACTACAGCTTGCGGGACACACTGAAGCTTTCTTT.

This rearrangement joins TRBV7-6 to TRBJ1-2; D possibly corresponds to TRBD1 (5 bases). The CDR3 totals 13 residues. Germline V lookup: CDR1 SGHVS, CDR2 FNYEAQ. The V and J ends lost 5 bases and 8 bases respectively, with 15 bases between them. CDR3 loop: CASSPGPGWGYTF. CDR3 sequence (DNA): TGTGCCAGCAGCCCTGGACCAGGGTGGGGCTACACCTTC. Full variable domain (outside the CDR3, taken from reference TRBV7-6 and TRBJ1-2): GAGVSQSPRYKVTKRGQDVALRCDPISGHVSLYWYRQALGQGPEFLTYFNYEAQQDKSGLPNDRFSAERPEGSISTLTIQRTEQRDSAMYRCASSPGPGWGYTFGSGTRLTVV.

The chain uses TRBV6-5 and TRBJ1-1; the D gene is possibly TRBD1 (6 bases). Between the trimmed V and J ends, which lost 0 bases and 0 bases, there was a span of 14 bases. There are 17 residues in the CDR3. Per the germline V gene, CDR1 is MNHEY and CDR2 is SVGAGI. CDR3 residues: CASSYSRQGWLNTEAFF. The CDR3 DNA reads as TGTGCCAGCAGTTACTCCAGGCAGGGGTGGCTGAACACTGAAGCTTTCTTT.

This clonotype was seen more than once but under ten times. The CDR3 coding sequence is TGTGCCAGCAGCTCTAGCGGGAGGGCCCTCCGGGAGACCCAGTACTTC. Translating gives CASSSSGRALRETQYF. The chain links TRBV11-3 to TRBJ2-5, with 12 bases that match TRBD2. The CDR3 is 16 residues long. The J segment lost 5 bases and the V segment lost 4 bases, leaving 8 bases of the junction unmatched. Germline CDR1 and CDR2: SGHNT and YENEEA.